This T cell receptor (beta chain) emerged from a study of blood T cell repertoires in COVID-19. Study details: There were acute and convalescent COVID-19 samples, and they came from the United States, Italy and Spain. Sources were T cells, B-cell-depleted T cells, or PBMCs; the material itself was cDNA or gDNA.

The assay was immunoSEQ multiplex PCR, and TCRdb's table has in-frame clones only and misses some. The data show more than 450,000 clones, with approximately 90% seen just once and about 0.65% held by the top ten. Participants were placed into cohorts based on the clinical history they reported. This CDR3 spans 18 amino acids. The germline V gene encodes CDR1 MGHRA and CDR2 YSYEKL. After removal of 0 bases from V and 1 base from J, the junction contained 7 bases not matched to a gene. Sequencing was performed on PBMCs or T cells enriched from blood (not recorded which). The sequence was collected from a young woman who had recovered from COVID-19. The rearrangement joins TRBV4-1 to TRBJ1-4; TRBD1 agrees at 8 bases. The CDR3 is CASSQDPLDRGTNEKLFF. CDR3 nucleotides: TGCGCCAGCAGCCAAGACCCTCTAGACAGGGGAACTAATGAAAAACTGTTTTTT.